This TCR beta chain was sequenced in a study of T cells after yellow fever vaccination. TCRdb called the 5' RACE reads again in MiXCR, with one record for every CDR3 protein. The sample has 300,000 to 400,000 distinct CDR3 sequences, around 13% seen once. CDR3 length: 15 residues. V lost 7 bases to trimming and J lost 2 bases, with 17 bases between them. Germline-derived CDR1 and CDR2 are SGHTA and FQGNSA. The chain has TRBV7-2 and TRBJ1-1, with D uncertain. Sequenced material: CD4+ T cells sorted from PBMCs, taken 15 days after the yellow fever booster vaccination. This TCR was recovered from a man younger than 35 who received the YFV17D yellow fever vaccine. CDR3 region: CASKRVERVNTEAFF. The DNA for the CDR3 is TGTGCCAGCAAAAGGGTGGAAAGAGTAAACACTGAAGCTTTCTTT.